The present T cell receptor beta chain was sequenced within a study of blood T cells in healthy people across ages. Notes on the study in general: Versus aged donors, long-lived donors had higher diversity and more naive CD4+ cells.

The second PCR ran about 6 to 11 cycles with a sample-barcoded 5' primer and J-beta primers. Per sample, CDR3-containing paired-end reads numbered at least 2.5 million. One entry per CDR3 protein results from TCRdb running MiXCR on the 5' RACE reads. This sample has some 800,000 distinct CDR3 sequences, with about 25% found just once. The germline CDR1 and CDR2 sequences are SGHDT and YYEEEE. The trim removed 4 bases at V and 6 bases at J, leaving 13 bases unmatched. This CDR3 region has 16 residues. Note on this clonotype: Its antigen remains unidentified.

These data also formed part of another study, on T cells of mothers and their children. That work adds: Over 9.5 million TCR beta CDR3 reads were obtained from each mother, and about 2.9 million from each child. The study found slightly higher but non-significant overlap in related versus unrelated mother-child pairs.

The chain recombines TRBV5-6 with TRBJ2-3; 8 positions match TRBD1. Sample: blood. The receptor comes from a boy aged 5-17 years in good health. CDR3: CASSGPGQGITDTQYF. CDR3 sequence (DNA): TGTGCCAGCAGCGGGCCTGGACAGGGTATAACGGATACGCAGTATTTT.